This TCR beta chain was obtained from a study of post-analysis software for immune sequencing data. Unique-molecular-identifier-tagged TCR beta cDNA libraries were used. In TCRdb, the PCR reads were re-called with MiXCR into one record per CDR3 protein. The sample contains some 890,000 distinct CDR3 sequences, approximately 53% of which appear only once. Material for sequencing was blood. This TCR derives from a girl between 5 and 17 years old with multiple sclerosis.

Here the CDR3 reads CSAGGALREQYF. DNA for the CDR3: TGCAGCGCCGGGGGGGCTCTTAGGGAGCAGTACTTC. The rearrangement joins TRBV29-1 to TRBJ2-4; 8 bases match TRBD2. The CDR3 is 12 amino acids. Germline-derived CDR1 and CDR2 are SQVTM and ANQGSEA. J lost 13 bases, V lost 7 bases, and 12 bases had no gene match.